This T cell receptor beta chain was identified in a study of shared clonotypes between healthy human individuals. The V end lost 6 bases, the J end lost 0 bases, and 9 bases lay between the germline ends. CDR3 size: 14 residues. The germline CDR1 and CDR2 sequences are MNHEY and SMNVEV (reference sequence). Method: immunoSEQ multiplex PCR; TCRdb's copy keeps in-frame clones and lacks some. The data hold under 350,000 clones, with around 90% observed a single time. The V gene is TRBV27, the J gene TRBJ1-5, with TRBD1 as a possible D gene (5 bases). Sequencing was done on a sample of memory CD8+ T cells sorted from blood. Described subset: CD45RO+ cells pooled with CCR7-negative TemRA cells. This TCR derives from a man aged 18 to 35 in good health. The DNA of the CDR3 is TGTGCCAGCAGACCAGGGTTTAGCAATCAGCCCCAGCATTTT. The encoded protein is CASRPGFSNQPQHF.